By frequency in the sample, the clone carrying this T cell receptor beta chain is medium-sized. V was pared by 6 bases and J by 0 bases, with 9 bases between. CDR3 size: 14 residues. In germline, CDR1 is DFQATT, CDR2 SNEGSKA (reference sequence). A single record per CDR3 protein comes from TCRdb applying MiXCR to the RT-PCR reads. The table has some 4,000 distinct CDR3 sequences, approximately 31% seen once; the top ten hold around 5%. Sequenced input: memory CD4+ T cells from salivary gland. This chain joins TRBV20-1 and TRBJ2-6; D unclear. The origin of this receptor is a female donor with primary Sjogren's syndrome. The CDR3 here is CSAERFSGANVLTF. The DNA for the CDR3 is TGCAGTGCCGAACGGTTCTCTGGGGCCAACGTCCTGACTTTC.